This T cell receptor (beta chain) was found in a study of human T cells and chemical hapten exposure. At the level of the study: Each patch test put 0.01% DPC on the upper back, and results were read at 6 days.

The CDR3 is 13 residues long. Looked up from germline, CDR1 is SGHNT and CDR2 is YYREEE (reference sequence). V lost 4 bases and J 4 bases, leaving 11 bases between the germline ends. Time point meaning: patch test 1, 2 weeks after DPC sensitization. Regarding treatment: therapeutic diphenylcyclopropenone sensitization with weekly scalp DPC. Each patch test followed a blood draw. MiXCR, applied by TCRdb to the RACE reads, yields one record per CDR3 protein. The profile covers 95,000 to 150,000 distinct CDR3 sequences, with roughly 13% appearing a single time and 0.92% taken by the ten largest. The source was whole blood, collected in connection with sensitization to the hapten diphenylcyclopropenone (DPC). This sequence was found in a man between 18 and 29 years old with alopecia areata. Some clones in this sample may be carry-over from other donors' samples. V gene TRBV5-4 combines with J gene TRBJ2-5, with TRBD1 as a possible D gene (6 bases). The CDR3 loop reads CASSPGTPETQYF. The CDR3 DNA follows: TGTGCCAGCAGCCCCGGGACACCAGAGACCCAGTACTTC.